This record concerns one T cell receptor beta chain sequence. The target antigen is unknown. Germline assignment: CDR1 MDHEN and CDR2 SYDVKM. Between the trimmed V and J ends, which lost 6 bases and 3 bases, there was a span of 12 bases. The CDR3 length is 13 residues. The sample belongs to a study of T cell responses to AZD1222 COVID-19 vaccine. Regarding the study as a whole: Seropositive status at baseline applied to only a handful of AZD1222 recipients.

Profiling relied on immunoSEQ multiplex PCR, and the TCRdb table lists in-frame clones only, not all of them. Of 140,000 to 150,000 clones listed, about nine tenths are singletons. The sequence was collected from an adult who received the AZD1222 COVID-19 vaccine. Sequenced here: peripheral blood, sampled 28 days after the second AZD1222 dose. The gene calls are TRBV28 and TRBJ2-7; D may be TRBD1 (5 bases). This CDR3 reads CASSPSTGYEQYF. CDR3 nucleotide sequence: TGTGCCAGCAGCCCATCTACAGGCTACGAGCAGTACTTC.